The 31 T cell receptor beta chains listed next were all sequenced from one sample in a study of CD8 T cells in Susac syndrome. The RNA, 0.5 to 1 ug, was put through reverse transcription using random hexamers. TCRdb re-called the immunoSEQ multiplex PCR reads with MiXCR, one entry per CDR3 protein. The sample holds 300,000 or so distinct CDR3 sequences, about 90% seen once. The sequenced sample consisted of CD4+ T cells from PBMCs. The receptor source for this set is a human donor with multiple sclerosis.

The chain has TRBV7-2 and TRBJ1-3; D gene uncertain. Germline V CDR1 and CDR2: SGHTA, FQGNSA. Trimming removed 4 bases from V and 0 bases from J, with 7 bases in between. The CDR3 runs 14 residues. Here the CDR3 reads CASSSGPSGNTIYF. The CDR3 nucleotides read TGTGCCAGCAGCTCCGGACCCTCTGGAAACACCATATATTTT.

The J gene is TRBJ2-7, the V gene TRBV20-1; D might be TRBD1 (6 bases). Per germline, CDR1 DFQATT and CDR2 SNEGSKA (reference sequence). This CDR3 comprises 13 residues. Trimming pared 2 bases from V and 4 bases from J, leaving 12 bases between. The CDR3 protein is CSARRQGIYEQYF. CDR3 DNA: TGCAGTGCTAGACGGCAGGGGATTTACGAGCAGTACTTC.

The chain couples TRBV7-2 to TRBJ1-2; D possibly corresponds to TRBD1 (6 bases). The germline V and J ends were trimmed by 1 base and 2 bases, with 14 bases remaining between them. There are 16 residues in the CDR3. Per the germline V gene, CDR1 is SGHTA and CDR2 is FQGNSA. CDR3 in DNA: TGTGCCAGCAGCTTAGTCGCGTGGGGGGCCAACTATGGCTACACCTTC. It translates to CASSLVAWGANYGYTF.

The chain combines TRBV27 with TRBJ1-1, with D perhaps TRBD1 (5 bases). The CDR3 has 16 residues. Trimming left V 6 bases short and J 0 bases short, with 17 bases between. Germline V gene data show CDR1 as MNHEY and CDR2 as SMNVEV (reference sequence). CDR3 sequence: CASRERGVGVNTEAFF. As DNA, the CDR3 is TGTGCCAGCAGGGAGAGGGGAGTGGGGGTGAACACTGAAGCTTTCTTT.

The CDR3 sequence is CASSPPSGEGLYEQYF. CDR3 sequence (DNA): TGTGCCAGCAGCCCACCCTCGGGGGAGGGCCTATACGAGCAGTACTTC. The V gene is TRBV6-2 or TRBV6-3, the J gene TRBJ2-7; TRBD2 aligns across 7 bases. The CDR3 covers 16 residues. Germline CDR1 MNHEY, CDR2 SVGEGT. V dropped 6 bases and J dropped 4; count of bases not matched to a gene: 15.

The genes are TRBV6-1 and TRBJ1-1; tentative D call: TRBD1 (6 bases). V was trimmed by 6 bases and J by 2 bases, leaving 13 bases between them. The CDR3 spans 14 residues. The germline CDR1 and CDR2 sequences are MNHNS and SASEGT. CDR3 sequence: CASRKTGTNTEAFF. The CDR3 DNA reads TGTGCCAGCAGGAAAACAGGGACCAACACTGAAGCTTTCTTT.

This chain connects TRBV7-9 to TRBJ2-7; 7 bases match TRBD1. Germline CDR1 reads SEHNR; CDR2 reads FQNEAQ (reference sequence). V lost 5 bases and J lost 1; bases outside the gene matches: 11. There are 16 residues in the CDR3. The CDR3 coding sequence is TGTGCCAGCAGCCCCCCCCCGGGACAGCGTTCCTACGAGCAGTACTTC. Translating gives CASSPPPGQRSYEQYF.

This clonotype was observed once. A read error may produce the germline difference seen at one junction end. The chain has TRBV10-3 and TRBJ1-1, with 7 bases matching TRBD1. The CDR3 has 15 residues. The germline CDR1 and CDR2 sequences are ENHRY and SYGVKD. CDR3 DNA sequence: TGTGCCATCAGTGAGTCCGGGACAGCGAACACTGAAGTTTTCTTT. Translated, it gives CAISESGTANTEVFF.

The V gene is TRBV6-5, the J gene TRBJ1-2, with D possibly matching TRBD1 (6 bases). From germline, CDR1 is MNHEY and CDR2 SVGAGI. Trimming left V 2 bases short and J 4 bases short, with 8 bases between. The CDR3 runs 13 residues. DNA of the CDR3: TGTGCCAGCAGTTACGACAGGAGCTATGGCTACACCTTC. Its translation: CASSYDRSYGYTF.

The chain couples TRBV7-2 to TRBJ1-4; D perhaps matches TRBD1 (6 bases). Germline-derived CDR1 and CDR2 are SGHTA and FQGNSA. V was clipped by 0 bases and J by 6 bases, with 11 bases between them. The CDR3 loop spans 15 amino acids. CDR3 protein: CASSLARQAYEKLFF. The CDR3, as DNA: TGTGCCAGCAGCTTAGCGCGACAGGCCTATGAAAAACTGTTTTTT.

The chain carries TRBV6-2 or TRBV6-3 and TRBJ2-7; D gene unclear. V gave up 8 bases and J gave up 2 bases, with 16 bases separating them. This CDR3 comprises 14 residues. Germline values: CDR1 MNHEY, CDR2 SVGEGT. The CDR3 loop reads CASRLQFQAYEQYF. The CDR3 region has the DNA TGTGCCAGCCGCCTCCAGTTCCAGGCCTACGAGCAGTACTTC.

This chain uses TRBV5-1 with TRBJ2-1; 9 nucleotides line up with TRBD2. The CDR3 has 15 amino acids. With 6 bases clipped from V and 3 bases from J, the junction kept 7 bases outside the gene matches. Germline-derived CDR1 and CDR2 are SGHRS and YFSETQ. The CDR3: CASKTLAGSYNEQFF. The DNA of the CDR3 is TGCGCCAGCAAGACTCTAGCGGGAAGCTACAATGAGCAGTTCTTC.

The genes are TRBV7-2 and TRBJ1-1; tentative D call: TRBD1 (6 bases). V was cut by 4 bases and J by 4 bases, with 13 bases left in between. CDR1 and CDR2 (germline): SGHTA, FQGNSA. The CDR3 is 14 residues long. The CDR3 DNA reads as TGTGCCAGCAGCTACGGGATAGGGGGCACTGAAGCTTTCTTT. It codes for CASSYGIGGTEAFF.

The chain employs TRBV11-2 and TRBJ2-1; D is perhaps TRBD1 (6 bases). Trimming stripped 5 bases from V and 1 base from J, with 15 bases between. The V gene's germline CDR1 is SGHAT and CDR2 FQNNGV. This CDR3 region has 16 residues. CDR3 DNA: TGTGCCAGCAGCCGACAGGATAGAGTTTCCTACAATGAGCAGTTCTTC. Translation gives CASSRQDRVSYNEQFF.

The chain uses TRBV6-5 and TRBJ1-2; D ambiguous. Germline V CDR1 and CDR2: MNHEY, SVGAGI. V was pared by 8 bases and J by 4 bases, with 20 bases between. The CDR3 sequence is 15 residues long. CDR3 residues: CASATLGEVVYGYTF. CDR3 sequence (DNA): TGTGCCAGCGCGACTTTAGGAGAGGTCGTCTATGGCTACACCTTC.

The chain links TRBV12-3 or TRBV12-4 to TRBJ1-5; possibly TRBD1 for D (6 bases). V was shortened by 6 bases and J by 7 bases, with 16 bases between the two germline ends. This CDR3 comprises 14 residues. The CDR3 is CASSSDSLGQPQHF. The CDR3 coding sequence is TGTGCCAGCAGCTCGGACAGTCTAGGGCAGCCCCAGCATTTT.

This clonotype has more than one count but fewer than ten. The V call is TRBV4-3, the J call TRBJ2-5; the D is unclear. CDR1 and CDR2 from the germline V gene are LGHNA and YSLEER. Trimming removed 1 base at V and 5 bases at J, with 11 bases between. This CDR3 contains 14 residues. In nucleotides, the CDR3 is TGCGCCAGCAGCCAAGCCCCGGTGGGGGAGACCCAGTACTTC. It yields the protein CASSQAPVGETQYF.

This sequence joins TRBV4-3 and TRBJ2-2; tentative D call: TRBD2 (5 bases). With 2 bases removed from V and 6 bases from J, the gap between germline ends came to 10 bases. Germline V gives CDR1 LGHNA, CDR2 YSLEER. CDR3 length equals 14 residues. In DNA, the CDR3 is TGCGCCAGCAGCCAAAGAGGACTGGCCGGGGAGCTGTTTTTT. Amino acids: CASSQRGLAGELFF.

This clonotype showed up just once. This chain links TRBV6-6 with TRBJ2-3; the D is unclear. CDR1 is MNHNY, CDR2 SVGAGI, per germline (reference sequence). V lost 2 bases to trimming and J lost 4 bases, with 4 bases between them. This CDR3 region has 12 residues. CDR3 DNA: TGTGCCAGCAGTTACGGCCCAGATACGCAGTATTTT. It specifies CASSYGPDTQYF.

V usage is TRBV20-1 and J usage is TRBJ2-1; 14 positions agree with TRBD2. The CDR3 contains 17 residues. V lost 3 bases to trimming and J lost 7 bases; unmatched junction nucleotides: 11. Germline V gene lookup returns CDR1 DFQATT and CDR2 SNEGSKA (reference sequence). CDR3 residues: CSASGGTSGSEGNEQFF. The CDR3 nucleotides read TGCAGTGCTAGTGGGGGGACTAGCGGGAGCGAAGGGAATGAGCAGTTCTTC.

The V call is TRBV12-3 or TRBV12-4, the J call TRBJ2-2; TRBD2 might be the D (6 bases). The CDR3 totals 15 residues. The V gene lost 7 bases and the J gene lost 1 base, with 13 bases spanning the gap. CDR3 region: CASNAGPMNTGELFF. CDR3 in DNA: TGTGCCAGCAATGCGGGACCGATGAACACCGGGGAGCTGTTTTTT.

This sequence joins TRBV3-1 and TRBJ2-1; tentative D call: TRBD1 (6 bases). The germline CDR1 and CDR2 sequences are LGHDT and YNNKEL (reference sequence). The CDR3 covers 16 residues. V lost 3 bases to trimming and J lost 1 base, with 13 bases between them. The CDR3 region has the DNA TGTGCCAGCAGCCACACCGGGACACTATCCTACAATGAGCAGTTCTTC. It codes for CASSHTGTLSYNEQFF.

The CDR3 bases are TGTGCCAGCAGCCCAACTAGCGCTTTCACAGATACGCAGTATTTT. Protein product: CASSPTSAFTDTQYF. The V gene is TRBV4-2, the J gene TRBJ2-3; TRBD2 matches at 7 bases. V dropped 4 bases and J dropped 2; count of bases not matched to a gene: 6. This CDR3 is 15 amino acids long. Germline values: CDR1 LGHNA, CDR2 YNFKEQ.

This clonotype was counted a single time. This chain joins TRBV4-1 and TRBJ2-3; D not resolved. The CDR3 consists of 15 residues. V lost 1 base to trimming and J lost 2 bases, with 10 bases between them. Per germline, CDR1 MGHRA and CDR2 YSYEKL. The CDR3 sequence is CASSQGGGFTDTQYF. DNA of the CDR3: TGCGCCAGCAGCCAAGGTGGTGGGTTCACAGATACGCAGTATTTT.

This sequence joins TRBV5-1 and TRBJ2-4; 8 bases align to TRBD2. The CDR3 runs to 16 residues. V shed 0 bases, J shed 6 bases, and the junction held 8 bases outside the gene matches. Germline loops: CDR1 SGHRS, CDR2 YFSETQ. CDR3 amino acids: CASSLAPAGVGNIQYF. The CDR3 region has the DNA TGCGCCAGCAGCTTGGCGCCAGCGGGGGTTGGAAACATTCAGTACTTC.

The CDR3 protein is CASRGLAHNEQFF. The CDR3 nucleotides read TGTGCCAGCAGGGGACTAGCCCACAATGAGCAGTTCTTC. J is TRBJ2-1 and V is TRBV12-3 or TRBV12-4, with 9 bases identical to TRBD2. V lost 6 bases, J lost 5 bases, and 2 bases stayed unmatched. The CDR3 consists of 13 residues.

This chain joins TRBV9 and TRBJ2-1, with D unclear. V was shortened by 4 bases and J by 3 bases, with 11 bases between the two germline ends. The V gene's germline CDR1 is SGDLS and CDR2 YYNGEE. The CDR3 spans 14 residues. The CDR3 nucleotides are TGTGCCAGCAGCTCGGACCCTGACTACAATGAGCAGTTCTTC. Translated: CASSSDPDYNEQFF.

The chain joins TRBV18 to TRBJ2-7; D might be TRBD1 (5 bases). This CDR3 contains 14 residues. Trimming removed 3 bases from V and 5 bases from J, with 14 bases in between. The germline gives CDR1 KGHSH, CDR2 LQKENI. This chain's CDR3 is CASSPPGLPHEQYF. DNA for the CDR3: TGTGCCAGCTCACCTCCAGGGCTACCCCACGAGCAGTACTTC.

CDR3 protein: CSADSGTGGETQYF. The DNA for the CDR3 is TGCAGTGCCGACTCGGGGACAGGGGGAGAGACCCAGTACTTC. The V and J genes are TRBV20-1 and TRBJ2-5; 11 positions agree with TRBD1. CDR1 DFQATT and CDR2 SNEGSKA come from the germline V gene (reference sequence). The CDR3 is 14 residues long. The trim removed 6 bases at V and 4 bases at J, leaving 7 bases unmatched.

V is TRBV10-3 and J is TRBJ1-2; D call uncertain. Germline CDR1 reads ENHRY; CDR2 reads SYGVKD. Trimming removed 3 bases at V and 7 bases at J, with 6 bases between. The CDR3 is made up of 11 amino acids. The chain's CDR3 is CAISEEGGYTF. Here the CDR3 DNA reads TGTGCCATCAGTGAAGAGGGTGGCTACACCTTC.

The chain's CDR3 is CASSLAIVGPGETQYF. CDR3 in DNA: TGTGCCAGCAGCTTAGCCATTGTAGGGCCCGGAGAGACCCAGTACTTC. V and J are TRBV7-2 and TRBJ2-5; D gene ambiguous. The V and J ends lost 0 bases and 4 bases respectively, with 15 bases between them. CDR1 is SGHTA and CDR2 is FQGNSA in the germline V gene. This CDR3 comprises 16 residues.